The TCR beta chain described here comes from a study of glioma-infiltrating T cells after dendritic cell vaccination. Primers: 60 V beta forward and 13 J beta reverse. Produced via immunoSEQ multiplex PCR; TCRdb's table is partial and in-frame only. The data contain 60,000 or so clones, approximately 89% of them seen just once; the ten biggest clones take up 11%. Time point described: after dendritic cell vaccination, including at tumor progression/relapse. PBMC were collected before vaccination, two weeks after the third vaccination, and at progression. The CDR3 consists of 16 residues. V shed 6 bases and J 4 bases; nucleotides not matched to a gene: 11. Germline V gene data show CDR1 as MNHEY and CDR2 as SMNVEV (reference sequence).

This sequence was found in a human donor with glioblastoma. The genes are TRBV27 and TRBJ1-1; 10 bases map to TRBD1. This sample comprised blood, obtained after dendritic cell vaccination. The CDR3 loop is CASRIRQGARSTEAFF. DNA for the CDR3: TGTGCCAGCAGAATAAGACAGGGGGCGCGAAGCACTGAAGCTTTCTTT.